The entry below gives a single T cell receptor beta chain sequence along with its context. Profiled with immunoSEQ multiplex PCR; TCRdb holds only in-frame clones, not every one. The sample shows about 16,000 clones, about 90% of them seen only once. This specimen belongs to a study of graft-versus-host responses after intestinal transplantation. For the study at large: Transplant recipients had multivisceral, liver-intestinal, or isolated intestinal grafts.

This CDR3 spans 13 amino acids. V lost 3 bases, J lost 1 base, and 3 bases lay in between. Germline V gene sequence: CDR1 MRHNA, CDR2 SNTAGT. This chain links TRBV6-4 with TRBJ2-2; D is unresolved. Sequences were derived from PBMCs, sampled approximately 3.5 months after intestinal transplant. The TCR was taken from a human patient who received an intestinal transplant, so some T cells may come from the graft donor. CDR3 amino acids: CASSEENTGELFF. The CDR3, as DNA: TGTGCCAGCAGTGAGGAGAACACCGGGGAGCTGTTTTTT.